The rows below give T cell receptor beta chains drawn from one sample of a study of monozygotic twins with inflammatory bowel disease. From the 5' RACE reads, TCRdb lists one entry per CDR3 protein and no DNA. The sample shows about 210,000 distinct CDR3 sequences, and roughly 1.5% sits with its ten largest clones. Material for sequencing was blood. The receptor source for this set is a human donor with ulcerative colitis or Crohn's disease, or a healthy co-twin of an affected twin (not recorded which). Both conserved end residues are part of each CDR3. The order of the fields is V gene, J gene, CDR3 protein.

>TRBV10-3|TRBJ2-7
CAISEPGEGRYEQYF
>TRBV6-5|TRBJ1-2
CASSYWAGDGYTF
>TRBV11-2|TRBJ1-1
CASSFFDNTEAFF
>TRBV7-3|TRBJ2-7
CASSLGRGTSSYEQYF
>TRBV5-1|TRBJ1-4
CASSLGSANEKLFF
>TRBV3-1|TRBJ1-6
CASSPSSEKGPLHF
>TRBV2|TRBJ2-5
CASTIQETRYF
>TRBV6-6|TRBJ2-7
CASSYSNAAYEQYF
>TRBV12-3/TRBV12-4|TRBJ2-3
CASTWTSGSTDTQYF
>TRBV20-1|TRBJ2-7
CSALGGDLEQYF
>TRBV18|TRBJ2-3
CASSPAVAAKKTDTQYF
>TRBV7-2|TRBJ1-4
CASSLGGADEKLFF
>TRBV6-1|TRBJ1-6
CASKRITSPLHF
>TRBV12-3/TRBV12-4|TRBJ2-6
CASSPGIRYSSGANVLTF
>TRBV7-2|TRBJ1-5
CASSFREQPQHF
>TRBV4-1|TRBJ2-2
CASSQVQGGAGELFF
>TRBV27|TRBJ1-1
CASQPGAAYTEAFF
>TRBV28|TRBJ2-7
CASSLNTGEQYF
>TRBV5-1|TRBJ2-3
CASSSRGGGTDTQYF
>TRBV2|TRBJ1-1
CASSFDRAATEAFF
>TRBV12-3/TRBV12-4|TRBJ1-1
CASNPQGSFTEAFF
>TRBV25-1|TRBJ2-1
CASSGRQGTLF
>TRBV3-1|TRBJ1-2
CASSRGTGINYGYTF
>TRBV7-6|TRBJ2-2
CASEPRGAPGELFF
>TRBV20-1|TRBJ2-1
CSAEQGAQEQFF
>TRBV7-2|TRBJ1-6
CASSPRGQGLGGPPLHF
>TRBV18|TRBJ1-3
CASSDNSFPGNTIYF
>TRBV3-1|TRBJ2-6
CASSPYGANVLTF
>TRBV6-1|TRBJ2-5
CASIPGGRTSETQYF
>TRBV11-2|TRBJ1-4
CASSSDRVGEKLFF
>TRBV20-1|TRBJ2-5
CSAGGVAGGRETQYF
>TRBV2|TRBJ2-1
CASVRVSSYNEQFF
>TRBV25-1|TRBJ2-3
CASSALAGEGDTQYF
>TRBV29-1|TRBJ1-1
CSVQGRWAEAFF
>TRBV18|TRBJ1-5
CASSPPSGTGDQPQHF
>TRBV20-1|TRBJ1-1
CSANGFGGNTEAFF
>TRBV5-1|TRBJ2-2
CASSSGSTTGELFF
>TRBV5-1|TRBJ1-6
CASSRHRDGNSPLHF
>TRBV20-1|TRBJ2-3
CSASGTQWGADTQYF
>TRBV5-4|TRBJ2-3
CASSFGRSTDTQYF
>TRBV10-3|TRBJ2-1
CAINQGQGGTYNEQFF
>TRBV2|TRBJ2-2
CASKPGQGVVVGELFF